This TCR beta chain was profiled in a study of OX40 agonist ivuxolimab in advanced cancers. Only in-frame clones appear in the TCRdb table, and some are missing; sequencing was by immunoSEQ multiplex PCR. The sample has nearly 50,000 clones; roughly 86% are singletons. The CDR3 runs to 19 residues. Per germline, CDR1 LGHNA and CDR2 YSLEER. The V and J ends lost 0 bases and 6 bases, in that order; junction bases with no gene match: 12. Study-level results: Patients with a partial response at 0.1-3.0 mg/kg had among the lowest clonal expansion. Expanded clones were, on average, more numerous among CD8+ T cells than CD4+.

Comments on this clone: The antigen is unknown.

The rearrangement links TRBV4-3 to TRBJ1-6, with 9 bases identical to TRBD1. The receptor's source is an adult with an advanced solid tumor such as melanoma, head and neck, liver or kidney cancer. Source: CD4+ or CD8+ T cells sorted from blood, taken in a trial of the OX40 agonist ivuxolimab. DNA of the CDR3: TGCGCCAGCAGCCAAGAATCGGACAGGGGAGGCATGACTAATTCACCCCTCCACTTT. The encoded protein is CASSQESDRGGMTNSPLHF.